This T cell receptor (beta chain) appears in the sequencing data of a study of glioma-infiltrating T cells. Study background: Presurgical dexamethasone in glioma patients lasted six or fewer days. Blood libraries targeted about 4- to 11-fold coverage of about one million T cells.

Findings and limits, study-wide: A blood CDR3 motif signature was depleted in highly divergent patients. CDR3 overlap between tissue and blood was very small.

As to this clonotype: What it recognizes is unknown.

V shed 0 bases and J shed 8 bases, with 10 bases lying between them. Germline V gene data show CDR1 as DFQATT and CDR2 as SNEGSKA (reference sequence). The CDR3 is 13 amino acids. The iRepertoire nested amplicon-rescue multiplex PCR amplified TCR alpha and beta CDR3s from RNA. TCRdb re-called the multiplex PCR reads with MiXCR, one entry per CDR3 protein. This sample has approximately 400,000 distinct CDR3 sequences, with roughly two fifths found just once. This rearrangement joins TRBV20-1 to TRBJ1-4, with D hard to call. Sequencing input: glioma tissue, nonneoplastic brain tissue, or PBMCs (not recorded which). The sequence was obtained from a human donor with low-grade glioma or glioblastoma, undergoing nonglioma brain surgery, or in good health (not recorded which). The CDR3 coding sequence is TGCAGTGCTAGAGAAATATTGGGGGAAAAACTGTTTTTT. Translating gives CSAREILGEKLFF.